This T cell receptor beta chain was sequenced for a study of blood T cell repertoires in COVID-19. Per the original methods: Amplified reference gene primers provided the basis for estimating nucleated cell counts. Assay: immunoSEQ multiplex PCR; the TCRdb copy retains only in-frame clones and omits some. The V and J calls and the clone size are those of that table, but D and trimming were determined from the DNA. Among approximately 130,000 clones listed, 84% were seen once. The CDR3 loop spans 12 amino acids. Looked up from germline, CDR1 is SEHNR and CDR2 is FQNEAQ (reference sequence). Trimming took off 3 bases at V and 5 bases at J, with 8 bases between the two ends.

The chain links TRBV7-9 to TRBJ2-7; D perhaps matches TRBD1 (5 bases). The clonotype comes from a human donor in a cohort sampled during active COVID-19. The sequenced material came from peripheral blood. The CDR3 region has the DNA TGTGCCAGCAGCTTGGCAGGGCACGAGCAGTACTTC. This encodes CASSLAGHEQYF.